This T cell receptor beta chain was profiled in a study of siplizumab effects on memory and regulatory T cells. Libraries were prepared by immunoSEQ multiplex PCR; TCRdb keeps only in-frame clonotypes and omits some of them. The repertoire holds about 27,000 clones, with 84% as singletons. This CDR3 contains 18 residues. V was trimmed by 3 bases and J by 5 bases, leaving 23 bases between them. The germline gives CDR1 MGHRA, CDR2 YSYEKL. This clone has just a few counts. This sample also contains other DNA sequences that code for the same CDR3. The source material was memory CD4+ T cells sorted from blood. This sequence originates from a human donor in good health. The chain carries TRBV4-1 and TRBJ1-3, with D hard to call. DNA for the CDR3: TGCGCCAGCAGCCAGTTACGTTCGAGGACCGAGATCCGAAACACCATATATTTT. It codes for CASSQLRSRTEIRNTIYF.